The sequence of this T cell receptor (beta chain) was determined in a study of monozygotic twins with inflammatory bowel disease. General observations from the study: Limited power may explain why concordant and discordant twins showed no difference in repertoire similarity. Telling apart the different T cell subtypes was not possible. Support for any single strong IBD-associated signal or clonotype was not found.

The CDR3 has 17 residues. Germline-derived CDR1 and CDR2 are MGHRA and YSYEKL. Concerning this clonotype: Its antigen is still unknown.

The authors used about 3,200 ng of total RNA per TCR library. Reprocessing the 5' RACE reads, TCRdb reports a single entry for every CDR3 protein and omits DNA. The table gives about 43,000 distinct CDR3 sequences; the top ten clones make up 5.3% of it. The J gene is TRBJ2-7, the V gene TRBV4-1; TCRdb names TRBD1, which stays unverified in the absence of DNA. The sample taken for sequencing was blood. The receptor was derived from a human donor with ulcerative colitis or Crohn's disease, or a healthy co-twin of an affected twin (not recorded which). CDR3: CASSLLPGQGALNEQYF.